The subject of this entry is one TCR beta chain. This entry is derived from a study of blood T cell repertoires in COVID-19. About the research overall: The United States, Italy and Spain supplied acute and convalescent COVID-19 samples. The cDNA or gDNA used as material had been derived from T cells, B-cell-depleted T cells, or PBMCs.

Per the original data handling: Using reference gene primer amplification, nucleated cell counts were estimated. Generated by immunoSEQ multiplex PCR, the TCRdb table keeps only in-frame clones and is missing some. That table furnishes V, J and clone size, whereas the DNA furnished D and trimming. The sample records roughly 66,000 clones, approximately 92% being singletons. The sample consisted of peripheral blood. The receptor's source is a human donor with active COVID-19. The donor label of this sample is uncertain.

The CDR3 DNA reads as TGCGCCAGCAGCTCGGGACTAGCGGGAGGAGAGACCCAGTACTTC. Amino acid sequence: CASSSGLAGGETQYF. The rearrangement links TRBV5-1 to TRBJ2-5; TRBD2 matches 15 bases. J was trimmed by 4 bases and V by 3 bases; bases with no gene match: 1. Germline V gene data show CDR1 as SGHRS and CDR2 as YFSETQ. The CDR3 extends over 15 amino acids.